This T cell receptor (beta chain) was profiled in a study of cytomegalovirus exposure and HLA in healthy donors. Study-wide points: Presence/absence analyses assumed roughly uniform sequencing depth across donors.

A word on this clone: The antigen is not known.

60 Vbeta and 13 Jbeta primers were used in PCR. Data came from immunoSEQ multiplex PCR; TCRdb stores just in-frame clones and leaves some out. The table has some 160,000 clones, around 84% seen once. Input material: PBMCs. The receptor was isolated from a boy aged 2 to 9 in good health and CMV-seronegative.

CDR3 nucleotides: TGTGCCAGCAGCGAGCGACAGACACCAGATACGCAGTATTTT. Translated, it gives CASSERQTPDTQYF. This chain uses TRBV7-9 with TRBJ2-3, with D perhaps matching TRBD1 (5 bases). V dropped 5 bases and J dropped 4 bases, with 13 bases sitting between them. Germline V lookup: CDR1 SEHNR, CDR2 FQNEAQ (reference sequence). The CDR3 length is 14 residues.